The present T cell receptor beta chain was sequenced within a study of T cell responses to AZD1222 COVID-19 vaccine listed by TCRdb under 2021. About the investigation overall: Because spike-specific TCR depth and breadth did not differ between the two schedules, AZD1222 recipients who got a second dose at roughly 4 weeks were pooled with those who got a second dose at roughly 12 weeks. TCR sequencing covered about 230 trial participants: some 210 given two doses of AZD1222 and approximately 25 given two doses of MenACWY control vaccine. Enrollment into the trials was organized by age into subgroups of 18-55, 56-69 and 70-plus years, and those subgroups contained roughly 150, 30 and 60 TCR-sequenced participants, respectively. Broader findings and caveats from the paper: Conclusions about previously exposed vaccinees are limited because only 6 or 7 AZD1222 recipients were SARS-CoV-2 seropositive at baseline. Most participants were white British and females outnumbered males, and the authors suggested that clonal diversity may have been underestimated. Reportedly, almost half of the unique spike-specific TCRs recognized epitopes lying outside the regions that are mutated in the B.1.351 and B.1.1.7 variants. The 56-69-year group was small, and its depth increase did not reach significance, likely because of low power. The vaccine-associated CD4 TCRs covered the entire spike protein, and the dominant responses fell in regions 160-218 and 743-854. No day 14 peak-response samples were available, so repertoires were characterized only after the peak T cell response. A significant rise in spike-specific TCR breadth and depth was observed after two AZD1222 doses relative to day 0 and relative to MenACWY recipients.

On this clone: It lacks a known antigen. No per-base quality is available; no much larger clone lies one base away.

The time point label corresponds to: baseline before first vaccination. The vaccinee samples were drawn from two UK trials, COV001 and COV002, one of which was a single-blind randomized controlled phase 2/3 trial testing AZD1222 (ChAdOx1 nCoV-19) in healthy adults. For TCRbeta chain sequencing, PBMC samples from trial participants were taken at day 0 and at day 28 after the second dose. The CDR3 regions of human TCRbeta chains were analyzed by immunosequencing. The published analysis was carried out like this. TCRs in the repertoires were matched against a reference library of SARS-CoV-2-specific TCRs that had been generated with the MIRA antigen-specificity platform. Breadth meant the fraction of unique TCRs that were SARS-CoV-2-associated, whereas depth meant the fraction of total T cells that were SARS-CoV-2-associated. Using the MIRA data, each spike-specific TCR was assigned both to the spike region to which the TCR was reactive and to a CD4 or CD8 class. Log10-transformed breadth and depth values were compared by one-way ANOVA with Sidak's multiple comparisons tests. Entries here come from immuneACCESS through TCRdb and include only in-frame sequences with V and J called. Some clones fail to appear in such tables; in the studies checked, an unresolved V gene covers under half of the shortfall, and the cause of the remainder is unknown. The V and J calls and the clone size are those of that table, but D and trimming were determined from the DNA. Recorded for this sample are roughly 150,000 clones; 70% to 90% of them occurred a single time. Of the sample, 7.5% to 8.5% is held by the ten largest clones.

V is pared back by 2 bases and J by 0 bases, with 11 bases lying between the germline termini. The germline V gene encodes CDR1 MGHDK and CDR2 SYGVNS. The CDR3 runs 16 amino acids, cysteine and phenylalanine included. The only DNA kept is the CDR3, 48 bases in frame from the first base. This receptor was identified in an adult in good health. This sequence uses TRBV25-1 and TRBJ1-3, with no reliable assignment of the D segment. This specimen was peripheral blood, taken on day 0 of AZD1222 vaccination. In nucleotide form, the sequence is TGTGCCAGCAGTGAACTGGGGTCCGGCTCTGGAAACACCATATATTTT. Protein translation: CASSELGSGSGNTIYF.